The 9 T cell receptor beta chains below were found in one sample sequenced in a study of cytomegalovirus exposure and HLA in healthy donors. PCR employed 60 Vbeta and 13 Jbeta primers. Assay used: immunoSEQ multiplex PCR; TCRdb lists only in-frame clones, some missing. This sample's table reports about 77,000 clones. The sequenced material came from PBMCs. These receptors were obtained from a man aged 50 or older in good health and CMV-seropositive.

This chain uses TRBV19 with TRBJ2-3; D is perhaps TRBD2 (5 bases). CDR1 and CDR2 (germline): LNHDA, SQIVND (reference sequence). Trimming cost V 3 bases and J 5 bases, with 15 bases left between them. The CDR3 spans 15 residues. DNA of the CDR3: TGTGCCAGTAGTATTTCCGGGTCCGAGGGAGATACGCAGTATTTT. It specifies CASSISGSEGDTQYF.

The rearrangement uses TRBV5-1 and TRBJ1-1; no reliable D call. V gave up 5 bases and J gave up 4 bases, with 12 bases separating them. The CDR3 runs to 13 residues. Per germline, CDR1 SGHRS and CDR2 YFSETQ. For the CDR3, the DNA is TGCGCCAGCAGTTTTCGGGGTGGCACTGAAGCTTTCTTT. Encoded protein: CASSFRGGTEAFF.

This chain joins TRBV19 and TRBJ1-2; 7 nucleotides line up with TRBD1. V shed 7 bases and J 5 bases; nucleotides not matched to a gene: 10. Germline lookup yields CDR1 LNHDA and CDR2 SQIVND (reference sequence). The CDR3 totals 14 residues. In DNA form, the CDR3 reads TGTGCCAGTACCTACCGGGACAGAGAATATGGCTACACCTTC. Amino acids: CASTYRDREYGYTF.

The V gene is TRBV19, the J gene TRBJ1-2, with D tentatively TRBD1 (6 bases). The V end was cut by 4 bases, the J end by 3 bases, with 9 bases between. The CDR3 loop spans 13 amino acids. CDR1 LNHDA and CDR2 SQIVND come from the germline V gene (reference sequence). The CDR3 reads CASSKGTHYGYTF. The CDR3 nucleotides read TGTGCCAGTAGTAAGGGGACACACTATGGCTACACCTTC.

V and J are TRBV2 and TRBJ1-1; perhaps TRBD1 as D (6 bases). V lost 6 bases and J 1 base, leaving 9 bases between the germline ends. The CDR3 spans 13 residues. Per germline, CDR1 SNHLY and CDR2 FYNNEI. The CDR3 protein is CASRGAPNTEAFF. CDR3 DNA sequence: TGTGCCAGCAGGGGGGCGCCGAACACTGAAGCTTTCTTT.

The rearrangement links TRBV5-1 to TRBJ2-7, with 8 bases aligning to TRBD2. The CDR3 is 18 amino acids. The V segment lost 0 bases and the J segment 2 bases; nucleotides outside the gene matches: 13. Germline CDR1 and CDR2: SGHRS and YFSETQ. The DNA of the CDR3 is TGCGCCAGCAGCTTGGGGGTTACGGGCGGGGGGCCCACCTACGAGCAGTACGTC. It specifies CASSLGVTGGGPTYEQYV.

The rearrangement links TRBV6-1 to TRBJ2-7, with a possible D match to TRBD2 (6 bases). The CDR3 loop spans 14 amino acids. V was clipped by 4 bases and J by 1 base, with 11 bases between them. Looked up from germline, CDR1 is MNHNS and CDR2 is SASEGT. In DNA, the CDR3 is TGTGCCAGCAGTGTTAGCGGAAATTCCTACGAGCAGTACTTC. It is translated as CASSVSGNSYEQYF.

The chain joins TRBV9 to TRBJ2-2; D remains unclear. Looked up from germline, CDR1 is SGDLS and CDR2 is YYNGEE. The CDR3 contains 13 residues. With 4 bases removed from V and 4 bases from J, the gap between germline ends came to 8 bases. CDR3 region: CASSRTVTGELFF. The DNA for the CDR3 is TGTGCCAGCAGCCGCACGGTCACCGGGGAGCTGTTTTTT.

This chain joins TRBV5-1 and TRBJ2-5; 9 bases are a match to TRBD2. CDR1 SGHRS and CDR2 YFSETQ come from the germline V gene. The V segment lost 2 bases and the J segment 5 bases; nucleotides outside the gene matches: 7. The CDR3 sequence is 15 residues long. The CDR3 reads CASSFWREGGETQYF. Written as DNA, the CDR3 is TGCGCCAGCAGCTTCTGGCGGGAGGGCGGGGAGACCCAGTACTTC. Complete variable domain (other parts from reference TRBV5-1 and TRBJ2-5): KAGVTQTPRYLIKTRGQQVTLSCSPISGHRSVSWYQQTPGQGLQFLFEYFSETQRNKGNFPGRFSGRQFSNSRSEMNVSTLELGDSALYLCASSFWREGGETQYFGPGTRLLVL.